This T cell receptor (beta chain) was recovered during a study of T cell repertoires in cytomegalovirus infection. Across the whole study: The study used recently identified HLA-C-restricted and well-studied HLA-B-restricted CMV epitopes. Public TCR beta signatures were indicative of both CMV infection and a matching HLA type. Study results and caveats: HLA-C-restricted CMV-specific TCR beta clonotypes were dominant in the ex vivo response. Cumulative frequency of public TCR beta families picked out carriers of CMV plus the relevant HLA.

TCRdb re-analysed the reads in MiXCR, keeping a single row per CDR3 protein. Here the sample spans 550,000 to 700,000 distinct CDR3 sequences, approximately 40% being singletons. This clonotype was observed a handful of times. What it recognizes is unknown. The CDR3 has 14 amino acids. V lost 7 bases and J lost 4, with 13 bases in between. Germline lookup yields CDR1 SGHTA and CDR2 FQGNSA. The genes are TRBV7-2 and TRBJ2-2; TRBD1 might be the D (5 bases). The sample consisted of cultured PBMCs, taken from culture after CMV antigen stimulation. The origin of this receptor is a human donor in good health (CMV status not recorded). Some clones in this sample may be carry-over from other donors' samples. CDR3 protein: CASTLRTGTGELFF. The CDR3, as DNA: TGTGCCAGCACCCTCCGAACAGGCACCGGGGAGCTGTTTTTT.